This passage covers 32 T cell receptor beta chains from one sample sequenced in a study of tumor-infiltrating lymphocytes in primary liver carcinoma. Reverse transcription of approximately 520 ng total RNA with a constant-region primer produced TCR beta cDNA. Construction of TCR beta libraries relied on three successive nested multiplex PCR rounds employing slightly modified ARM-PCR. Rounds one and two of PCR, each of roughly 10 cycles, were primed with TRBV1-TRBV30 forward primers and a C-beta reverse primer. TCRdb re-derived calls from the multiplex PCR reads in MiXCR, one entry per CDR3 protein. The sample has roughly 190,000 distinct CDR3 sequences; around four fifths are singletons. Unsorted bulk tissue of roughly 19-30 mg yielded co-extracted RNA and DNA. The sequenced sample consisted of tumor tissue from primary liver carcinoma. Every receptor here comes from a middle-aged man with primary liver carcinoma and hepatitis B virus infection.

This clonotype was seen only once. A read error may produce the germline difference seen at one junction end. This chain connects TRBV11-2 to TRBJ2-7, with 9 nucleotides matching TRBD2. This CDR3 comprises 15 residues. The germline gives CDR1 SGHAT, CDR2 FQNNGV. CDR3 DNA: TGTACCAGCAGCTCGTTAGCGGGAGCGAGCCTCGAGCAGTATTTC. Its protein is CTSSSLAGASLEQYF.

Points on this clonotype: One end of the junction fails to match germline, which may point to a read error. The chain uses TRBV6-6 and TRBJ2-2; perhaps TRBD2 as D (5 bases). CDR3 length: 15 residues. Germline-derived CDR1 and CDR2 are MNHNY and SVGAGI (reference sequence). CDR3 protein: CASSSLTRVSGEMFF. The CDR3 DNA is TGTGCCAGCAGTTCCCTGACACGGGTTTCCGGGGAGATGTTTTTT.

The V gene is TRBV11-2, the J gene TRBJ2-7; D is possibly TRBD2 (6 bases). The CDR3 runs 12 residues. In germline, CDR1 is SGHAT, CDR2 FQNNGV. The CDR3 reads CISILAVGEQYF. The CDR3 DNA sequence: TGTATCAGCATTTTAGCGGTCGGCGAGCAGTACTTC.

Of note for this clonotype: The junction does not match germline at one end; this may be a read error. CDR3 sequence (DNA): TGTGTCAGCAGTTATTCTAGCGACACCGGGGAGTTGTTTTTT. It specifies CVSSYSSDTGELFF. The rearrangement uses TRBV6-2 or TRBV6-3 and TRBJ2-2; TRBD2 might be the D (6 bases). Germline CDR1 and CDR2: MNHEY and SVGEGT. CDR3 length: 14 residues.

As regards this clonotype: The final CDR3 position lacks the conserved phenylalanine or tryptophan, pointing to a likely read error. The rearrangement uses TRBV29-1 and TRBJ2-5, with D tentatively TRBD1 (5 bases). V lost 2 bases and J 4 bases, leaving 17 bases between the germline ends. The CDR3 length is 15 residues. Germline values: CDR1 SQVTM, CDR2 ANQGSEA. CDR3 loop: CSVESDMGRAETQYL. The CDR3, as DNA: TGCAGCGTTGAATCGGACATGGGGCGAGCAGAGACCCAGTACTTG.

Details on this clonotype: The junction departs from germline at one end; a sequencing error may be responsible. This sequence joins TRBV5-4 and TRBJ1-1, with D possibly being TRBD1 (6 bases). In germline, CDR1 is SGHNT, CDR2 YYREEE (reference sequence). This CDR3 spans 16 amino acids. CDR3: CASSLIGTMMNTDAFF. The CDR3 region has the DNA TGTGCCAGCAGCCTAATTGGGACAATGATGAACACTGATGCTTTCTTC.

Concerning this clonotype: One junction end disagrees with the germline gene, perhaps due to a read error. The J gene is TRBJ2-3, the V gene TRBV14; D gene ambiguous. Germline CDR1 is SGHDN and CDR2 is FVKESK. The CDR3 runs to 13 residues. For the CDR3, the DNA is TGTGCGAGCTGCCGAGGATACACAGATACGCAGTGTTTT. Its translation: CASCRGYTDTQCF. The full variable domain, with the rest looked up from reference TRBV14 and TRBJ2-3, is EAGVTQFPSHSVIEKGQTVTLRCDPISGHDNLYWYRRVMGKEIKFLLHFVKESKQDESGMPNNRFLAERTGGTYSTLKVQPAELEDSGVYFCASCRGYTDTQCFGPGTRLTVL.

This clonotype showed up many times. The chain carries TRBV25-1 and TRBJ2-2, with a possible D match to TRBD1 (6 bases). The V and J ends lost 1 base and 1 base respectively, with 7 bases between them. The CDR3 consists of 15 residues. Germline-derived CDR1 and CDR2 are MGHDK and SYGVNS. The CDR3 bases are TGTGCCAGCAGTGAATTACAGGGGAACACCGGGGAGCTGTTTTTT. Protein sequence: CASSELQGNTGELFF.

This clonotype has at least ten counts. The V gene is TRBV29-1, the J gene TRBJ2-1; TRBD2 agrees at 8 bases. V lost 1 base to trimming and J lost 8 bases; unmatched junction nucleotides: 10. Germline assignment: CDR1 SQVTM and CDR2 ANQGSEA. This CDR3 comprises 15 residues. DNA of the CDR3: TGCAGCGTTGAAGGGGAGACTAGCGCTGAGTATGAGCAGTTCTTC. Its translation is CSVEGETSAEYEQFF.

A word on this clonotype: Its ends do not fully match the called genes, so a read error is possible. V and J are TRBV6-2 or TRBV6-3 and TRBJ2-1; perhaps TRBD2 as D (5 bases). The CDR3 loop spans 11 amino acids. Germline values: CDR1 MNHEY, CDR2 SVGEGT. CDR3 sequence reads: CTSGCRDEQFF. The CDR3 DNA is TGTACCAGCGGTTGTAGGGATGAGCAGTTCTTC.

Details on this clonotype: A junction boundary mismatches the germline segment, possibly from a read error. The chain has TRBV4-3 and TRBJ1-6, with TRBD1 as a possible D gene (5 bases). The CDR3 loop spans 17 amino acids. Germline assignment: CDR1 LGHNA and CDR2 YSLEER. CDR3: CASSQDPRTGYNSPHYF. Here the CDR3 DNA reads TGCGCCAGCAGCCAAGATCCTCGAACAGGCTATAATTCACCACACTACTTT.

As for this clonotype: The conserved final phenylalanine or tryptophan is absent from the CDR3, which likely points to a read error. The chain recombines TRBV4-1 with TRBJ2-1; unclear D gene. CDR1 is MGHRA and CDR2 is YSYEKL in the germline V gene. Between the trimmed V and J ends, which lost 0 bases and 4 bases, there was a span of 13 bases. The CDR3 has 16 amino acids. In nucleotides, the CDR3 is TGCGCCAGCAGCCAAGAGGCCGCGATAGGGTACAATGAGCAGTTCTAC. This codes for CASSQEAAIGYNEQFY.

This clonotype was seen just once. At one boundary the junction diverges from the germline segment, which might be a read error. The gene calls are TRBV29-1 and TRBJ2-5, with D possibly being TRBD2 (6 bases). Germline values: CDR1 SQVTM, CDR2 ANQGSEA. The CDR3 runs to 15 residues. CDR3 amino acids: CSAYVTRFVGETQYF. CDR3 in DNA: TGCAGCGCCTACGTGACTAGGTTCGTTGGAGAGACCCAGTATTTC.

CDR3 DNA: TGTGCCAGCAGCCTGCTAGCGGGACGATCCTACGAGCAGTACTTC. It is translated as CASSLLAGRSYEQYF. This rearrangement joins TRBV12-3 or TRBV12-4 to TRBJ2-7, with 9 bases lining up with TRBD2. The CDR3 is 15 residues long. V was pared by 6 bases and J by 1 base, with 7 bases of the junction left unmatched.

The chain links TRBV4-2 to TRBJ2-2; D possibly matches TRBD1 or TRBD2 (5 bases each). Germline assignment: CDR1 LGHNA and CDR2 YNFKEQ. CDR3 length equals 15 residues. V shed 2 bases and J shed 14 bases, with 21 bases lying between them. CDR3 loop: CASSQTRGTTGVLFF. CDR3 DNA: TGTGCCAGCAGCCAAACCCGGGGCACAACCGGGGTCCTGTTTTTT.

Remarks on this clonotype: The junction differs from germline at one of its ends, possibly a read error. The CDR3, as DNA: TGCAGCGTCACTCTTACCTACAATGAGCAGCTCTTC. Amino acids: CSVTLTYNEQLF. This chain joins TRBV29-1 and TRBJ2-1; unclear D gene. The CDR3 has 12 amino acids. Germline V gene data show CDR1 as SQVTM and CDR2 as ANQGSEA.

Comment on this clonotype: One junction end disagrees with the germline gene, perhaps due to a read error. V is TRBV14 and J is TRBJ2-7; 9 bases fit TRBD2. The CDR3 extends over 18 amino acids. In germline, CDR1 is SGHDN, CDR2 FVKESK. CDR3 sequence (DNA): TGTGCCATCAGCCATACGTCTGAGCTAGCGGGAACCTCCTACGATCAGTACTTC. This codes for CAISHTSELAGTSYDQYF.

This clonotype was observed once. Germline is not matched at one junction end, which may reflect a read error. This chain joins TRBV30 and TRBJ1-1; TRBD1 agrees at 8 bases. The CDR3 length is 15 residues. In germline, CDR1 is GTSNPN, CDR2 SVGIG (reference sequence). CDR3 region: CAWNGQGAVSTEVFF. As DNA, the CDR3 is TGTGCCTGGAATGGCCAGGGGGCGGTGAGCACTGAAGTTTTCTTT.

This clonotype has more than one count but fewer than ten. The junction does not match germline at one end; this may be a read error. The V gene is TRBV5-1, the J gene TRBJ1-5, with D unclear. This CDR3 is built from 14 residues. Germline V gene data show CDR1 as SGHRS and CDR2 as YFSETQ. The CDR3 DNA is TGCGCCAGCAGCTTGGAAGGCGGCAATGAGCCCCAGCATTTT. It is translated as CASSLEGGNEPQHF. The full variable domain, rest sourced from reference TRBV5-1 and TRBJ1-5, is KAGVTQTPRYLIKTRGQQVTLSCSPISGHRSVSWYQQTPGQGLQFLFEYFSETQRNKGNFPGRFSGRQFSNSRSEMNVSTLELGDSALYLCASSLEGGNEPQHFGDGTRLSIL.

Here the CDR3 reads CARSLDNNEQFF. The CDR3 DNA sequence: TGTGCCAGAAGTCTAGATAATAATGAGCAGTTCTTC. V is TRBV12-3 or TRBV12-4 and J is TRBJ2-1; D is unclear. V dropped 9 bases and J dropped 7 bases, with 13 bases sitting between them. This CDR3 region has 12 residues.

Points on this clonotype: One base away lies a much larger clone, so this may be a sequencing read error. The chain carries TRBV14 and TRBJ2-5, with 7 bases lining up with TRBD1. The CDR3 runs 15 residues. The V gene's germline CDR1 is SGHDN and CDR2 FVKESK. Trimming took 4 bases from V and 2 from J; bases not matched to a gene: 7. The CDR3 DNA reads as TGTGCCAGCAGCCTCGGACAGGATAAACAAGAGACCCAGTACTTC. Translated, it gives CASSLGQDKQETQYF.

Details on this clonotype: This could be a read error, since a much larger clone is one nucleotide away. The chain uses TRBV28 and TRBJ1-2, with 7 bases aligning to TRBD1. The CDR3 has 13 residues. Germline V gene data show CDR1 as MDHEN and CDR2 as SYDVKM. The CDR3 sequence is CVSSPGQDYGYTF. The CDR3 bases are TGTGTCAGCAGTCCCGGACAGGACTATGGCTACACCTTC.

As for this clonotype: A junction end diverges from the germline sequence, so it may reflect a read error. The chain employs TRBV12-3 or TRBV12-4 and TRBJ2-2; TRBD1 is a possible D gene (6 bases). The CDR3 has 16 residues. The CDR3 DNA reads TGTGCCAGCAGTTCAGGGCAGGGGAGAGCAGTCTGGGAGCTGTTTTTC. It encodes CASSSGQGRAVWELFF.

For this clonotype: A read error may produce the germline difference seen at one junction end. The chain is built from TRBV10-3 and TRBJ2-2; 8 bases align to TRBD1. The CDR3 covers 15 residues. Germline V gene data show CDR1 as ENHRY and CDR2 as SYGVKD. The CDR3 DNA reads TGTGCCATCGCCGGACAGGGTGCGAACACCGGGGGGCTGTTTTTT. Its protein is CAIAGQGANTGGLFF.

In regard to this clonotype: An end of the junction does not agree with germline; a read error may underlie this. The chain carries TRBV5-1 and TRBJ1-4; D is uncertain. The CDR3 contains 15 residues. Germline CDR1 reads SGHRS; CDR2 reads YFSETQ. CDR3 sequence: CTSSLDGRLNEKLFF. As DNA, the CDR3 is TGCACCAGCAGCTTGGATGGCCGACTGAATGAAAAACTGTTTTTT.

The genes are TRBV5-5 and TRBJ2-5; D is unclear. V gave up 4 bases and J gave up 0 bases, with 22 bases separating them. The germline gives CDR1 SGHKS, CDR2 YYEKEE (reference sequence). The length of the CDR3 is 18 residues. CDR3 amino acids: CASSMGLIATEYQETQYF. The DNA of the CDR3 is TGTGCCAGCAGCATGGGGTTGATCGCGACGGAGTACCAAGAGACCCAGTACTTC.

Note on this clonotype: The junction and the germline gene differ at one end; a read error may be behind it. The rearrangement links TRBV4-3 to TRBJ2-6, with D maybe TRBD2 (6 bases). This CDR3 comprises 17 residues. CDR1 is LGHNA and CDR2 is YSLEER in the germline V gene. The CDR3 nucleotides read TGCGCCAGCAGACAAGATGGGTCAGGGCGCGGGGCCAACATCCTGATTTTC. Its translation: CASRQDGSGRGANILIF.

Concerning this clonotype itself: One junction end does not reproduce the germline sequence, and a read error may be involved. The chain uses TRBV5-1 and TRBJ2-6; possible D gene TRBD1, 5 bases. Per the germline V gene, CDR1 is SGHRS and CDR2 is YFSETQ. The CDR3 loop spans 13 amino acids. CDR3 residues: CVSQTEGANVLTF. The CDR3 bases are TGCGTCAGCCAAACGGAAGGGGCTAACGTCCTGACTTTC.

The chain carries TRBV28 and TRBJ2-7; 8 bases fit TRBD2. Germline V CDR1 and CDR2: MDHEN, SYDVKM. The V gene end was trimmed by 8 bases and the J gene end by 4 bases; junction bases not matched to a gene: 10. There are 14 residues in the CDR3. For the CDR3, the DNA is TGTGCCAGCCAGCCCTTGCGCGGGAGGTACGAGCAGTACTTC. It is translated as CASQPLRGRYEQYF.

This clonotype showed up many times. V is TRBV28 and J is TRBJ2-7, with 7 bases identical to TRBD1. Germline CDR1 and CDR2: MDHEN and SYDVKM. J lost 3 bases, V lost 5 bases, and 4 bases had no gene match. The CDR3 length is 13 residues. CDR3 nucleotide sequence: TGTGCCAGCAGTCCGACAGGGAACTACGAGCAGTACTTC. Its translation is CASSPTGNYEQYF.

For this clonotype: At one boundary the junction diverges from the germline segment, which might be a read error. J is TRBJ2-1 and V is TRBV30; D remains unclear. Germline V gene lookup returns CDR1 GTSNPN and CDR2 SVGIG (reference sequence). This CDR3 spans 11 amino acids. CDR3 in DNA: TGTGCCTGGGTGGATTACAATGAGCAATTCTTC. Residues: CAWVDYNEQFF.

The chain uses TRBV12-3 or TRBV12-4 and TRBJ2-1, with D tentatively TRBD2 (5 bases). The CDR3 is 11 amino acids. The ends were cut back, 7 bases at V and 9 bases at J, with 10 bases in the middle. The CDR3 here is CASNKEAEQFF. In nucleotides, the CDR3 is TGTGCCAGCAATAAGGAGGCTGAGCAGTTCTTC.